This T cell receptor (beta chain) was observed in a study of blood T cell repertoires in COVID-19 (dated by TCRdb to 2018 to 2021). General notes on the study: The collaborator samples originated in the United States, Italy and Spain and spanned the acute and convalescent phases of COVID-19. The prospective study material was composed of cDNA or gDNA derived from T cells, B-cell-depleted T cells, or PBMCs. Subjects who had been exposed to COVID-19, were actively infected with it, or had recovered from it provided the deeply sampled blood TCRbeta repertoires that made up the dataset. A freely available public database, intended as a resource for researchers studying the immune response to SARS-CoV-2, is where the repertoires were released. Samples were obtained from the ongoing ImmuneRACE study (first 160 participants) and from about 1,300 subjects provided by 6 global collaborators. Sample metadata almost always included a de-identified subject ID, COVID-19 status, age in years and sex. HLA class I and class II types, where available, came from metadata supplied by the sample provider rather than from assay-based typing.

Participants in the prospective study were aged about 18 to 95 years, lived in 20 to 30 United States geographic areas, and enrolled through a virtual design. To assign participants to cohorts, the prospective study relied on clinical history that participants themselves reported in a screening survey and a study questionnaire. For ImmuneRACE Cohort 3, a participant was defined as recovered based on two consecutive negative NP/OP PCR tests, clearance by a healthcare professional, or resolution of symptoms. Each participant in the prospective study had whole blood, serum and a nasopharyngeal or oropharyngeal swab collected by mobile phlebotomists. Additional blood draws and questionnaires over an approximately two-month period could optionally be provided by prospective study participants. Prospective study blood samples were shipped either frozen or at room temperature before DNA extraction. TCRbeta CDR3 regions were amplified from genomic DNA by means of the immunoSEQ Assay, a bias-controlled multiplex PCR. Per the authors' processing: The number of nucleated cells in each sample was estimated from the amplification of reference gene primers within the assay. Sequence reads were collapsed and filtered to measure the absolute abundance of every unique TCRbeta CDR3 rearrangement. For each sample, productive Simpson clonality was calculated as the square root of Simpson's diversity index across productive rearrangements. Imported from immuneACCESS, the table was reduced by TCRdb to in-frame sequences with V and J called. These copies leave out some clones; in studies compared against another copy, an unresolved V gene accounts for under half, and the cause of the remainder is not known. V and J calls and clone size are as listed in that table; D and trimming were resolved from the DNA. The sample includes about 480,000 clones, with more than 75% observed a single time. The ten largest account for approximately 2% of the sample.

Findings and caveats that apply to the study as a whole: The quantity of clinical and demographic metadata differed by source and by participant and was supplied without curation.

V drops 4 bases and J drops 9 bases, leaving 16 bases in between. Measured from the cysteine to the phenylalanine, the CDR3 is 14 residues long. Kept here is only the CDR3 DNA, which spans 42 bases and is read in frame from base 1. The germline V gene (reference sequence) specifies LGHDT as CDR1 and YNNKEL as CDR2. Concerning this clone: Its antigen is unknown. No base quality values were provided; no much bigger clone lies one nucleotide off.

Input material: PBMCs or T cells enriched from blood (not recorded which). The clonotype comes from a woman aged 40-49 years who had recovered from COVID-19. The chain is assembled from TRBV3-1 (or the pseudogene TRBV3-2) and TRBJ1-5; perhaps TRBD1 is the D gene, with 6 bases matching. The CDR3 reads CASSPTGTPGPQHF. At the DNA level, the sequence is TGTGCCAGCAGCCCTACAGGGACCCCAGGGCCCCAGCATTTT.